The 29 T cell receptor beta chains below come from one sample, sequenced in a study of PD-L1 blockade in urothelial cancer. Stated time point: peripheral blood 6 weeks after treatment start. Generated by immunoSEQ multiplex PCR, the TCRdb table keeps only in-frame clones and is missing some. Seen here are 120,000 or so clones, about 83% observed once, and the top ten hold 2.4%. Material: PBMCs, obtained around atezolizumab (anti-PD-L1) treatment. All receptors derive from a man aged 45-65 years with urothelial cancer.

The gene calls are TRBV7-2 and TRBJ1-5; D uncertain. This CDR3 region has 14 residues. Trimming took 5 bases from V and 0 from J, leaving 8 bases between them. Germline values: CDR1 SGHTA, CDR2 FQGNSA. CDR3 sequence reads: CASSTVNSNQPQHF. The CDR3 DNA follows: TGTGCCAGCAGCACAGTTAATAGCAATCAGCCCCAGCATTTT.

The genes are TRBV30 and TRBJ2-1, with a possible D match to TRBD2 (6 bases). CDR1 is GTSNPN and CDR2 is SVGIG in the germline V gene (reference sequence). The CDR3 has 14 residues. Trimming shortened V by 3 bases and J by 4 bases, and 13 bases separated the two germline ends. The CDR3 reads CAWSKSGGYNEQFF. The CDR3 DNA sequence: TGTGCCTGGAGCAAGTCCGGGGGATACAATGAGCAGTTCTTC.

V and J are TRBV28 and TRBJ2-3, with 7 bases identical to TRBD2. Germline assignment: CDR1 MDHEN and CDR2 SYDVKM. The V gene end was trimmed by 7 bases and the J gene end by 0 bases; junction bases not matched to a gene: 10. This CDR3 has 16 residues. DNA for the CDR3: TGTGCCAGCAACGAGGGAGGGTTTGGTAGCACAGATACGCAGTATTTT. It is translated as CASNEGGFGSTDTQYF.

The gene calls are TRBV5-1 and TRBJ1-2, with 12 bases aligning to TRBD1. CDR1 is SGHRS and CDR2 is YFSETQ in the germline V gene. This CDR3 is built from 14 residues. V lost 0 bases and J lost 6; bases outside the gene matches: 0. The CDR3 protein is CASSLGDRGHGYTF. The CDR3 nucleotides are TGCGCCAGCAGCTTGGGGGACAGGGGGCATGGCTACACCTTC.

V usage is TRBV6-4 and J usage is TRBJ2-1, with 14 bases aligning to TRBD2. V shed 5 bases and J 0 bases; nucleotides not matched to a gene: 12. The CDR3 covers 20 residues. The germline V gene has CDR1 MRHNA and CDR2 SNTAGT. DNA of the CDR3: TGTGCCAGCAGTAGGCGGGGACTAGCGGGAGCTAGGGGCTCCTACAATGAGCAGTTCTTC. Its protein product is CASSRRGLAGARGSYNEQFF.

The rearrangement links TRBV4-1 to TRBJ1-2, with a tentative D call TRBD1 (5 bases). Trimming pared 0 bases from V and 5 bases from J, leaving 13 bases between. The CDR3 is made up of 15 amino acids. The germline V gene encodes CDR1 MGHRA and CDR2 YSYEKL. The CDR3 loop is CASSQEPTANYGYTF. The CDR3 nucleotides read TGCGCCAGCAGCCAAGAGCCGACAGCGAATTATGGCTACACCTTC.

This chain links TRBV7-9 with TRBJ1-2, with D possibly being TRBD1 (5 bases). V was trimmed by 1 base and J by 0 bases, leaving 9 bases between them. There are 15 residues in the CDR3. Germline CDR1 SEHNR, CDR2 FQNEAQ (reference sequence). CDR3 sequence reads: CASSLEGRTNYGYTF. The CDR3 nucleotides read TGTGCCAGCAGCTTAGAGGGGCGTACTAACTATGGCTACACCTTC.

The CDR3 here is CASSFELLEWQFF. As DNA, the CDR3 is TGTGCCAGTAGTTTCGAACTCCTTGAATGGCAGTTCTTC. The J gene is TRBJ2-1, the V gene TRBV19; D gene unclear. This CDR3 is built from 13 residues. Germline-derived CDR1 and CDR2 are LNHDA and SQIVND (reference sequence). V was pared by 5 bases and J by 12 bases, with 17 bases between.

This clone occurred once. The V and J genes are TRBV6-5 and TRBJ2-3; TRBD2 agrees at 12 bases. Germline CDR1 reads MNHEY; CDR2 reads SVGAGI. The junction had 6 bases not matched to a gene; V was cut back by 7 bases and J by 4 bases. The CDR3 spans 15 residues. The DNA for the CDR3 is TGTGCCAGCACCAGACTAGCGGGAGCGGCAGATACGCAGTATTTT. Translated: CASTRLAGAADTQYF.

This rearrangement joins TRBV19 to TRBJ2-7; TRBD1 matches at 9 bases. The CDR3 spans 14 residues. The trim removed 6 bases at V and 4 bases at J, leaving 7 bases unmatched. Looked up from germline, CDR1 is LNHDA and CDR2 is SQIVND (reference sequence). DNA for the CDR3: TGTGCCAGTAGCGACAGGGGGACTTTATACGAGCAGTACTTC. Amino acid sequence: CASSDRGTLYEQYF.

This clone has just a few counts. The CDR3 DNA follows: TGCGCCAGCAGCACCCGACAGGGATCACCCCTCCACTTT. Translating gives CASSTRQGSPLHF. The chain employs TRBV5-1 and TRBJ1-6; 7 nucleotides match TRBD1. V gave up 4 bases and J gave up 10 bases; unmatched junction bases: 5. The germline V gene encodes CDR1 SGHRS and CDR2 YFSETQ. The CDR3 spans 13 residues.

The CDR3: CSVGDQSRGTEAFF. The CDR3 nucleotides are TGCAGCGTTGGGGATCAGTCCCGGGGGACTGAAGCTTTCTTT. V gene TRBV29-1 combines with J gene TRBJ1-1; D is perhaps TRBD1 (5 bases). Germline V gene data show CDR1 as SQVTM and CDR2 as ANQGSEA. Trimming removed 4 bases from V and 5 bases from J, with 17 bases in between. This CDR3 has 14 residues. Together with reference TRBV29-1 and TRBJ1-1, the CDR3 gives the full variable domain: SAVISQKPSRDICQRGTSLTIQCQVDSQVTMMFWYRQQPGQSLTLIATANQGSEATYESGFVIDKFPISRPNLTFSTLTVSNMSPEDSSIYLCSVGDQSRGTEAFFGQGTRLTVV.

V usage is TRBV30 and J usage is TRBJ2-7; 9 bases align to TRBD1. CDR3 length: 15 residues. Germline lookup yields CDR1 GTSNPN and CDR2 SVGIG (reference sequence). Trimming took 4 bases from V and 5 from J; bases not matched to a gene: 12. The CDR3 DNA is TGTGCCTGGACCCGGGGGACAGGGACATCTGACGAGCAGTACTTC. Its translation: CAWTRGTGTSDEQYF.

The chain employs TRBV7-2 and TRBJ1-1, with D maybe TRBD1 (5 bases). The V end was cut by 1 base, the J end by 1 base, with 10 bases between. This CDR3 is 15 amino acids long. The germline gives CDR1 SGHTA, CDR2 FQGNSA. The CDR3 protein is CASSLVSGGNTEAFF. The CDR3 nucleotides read TGTGCCAGCAGCTTAGTTTCGGGGGGGAACACTGAAGCTTTCTTT.

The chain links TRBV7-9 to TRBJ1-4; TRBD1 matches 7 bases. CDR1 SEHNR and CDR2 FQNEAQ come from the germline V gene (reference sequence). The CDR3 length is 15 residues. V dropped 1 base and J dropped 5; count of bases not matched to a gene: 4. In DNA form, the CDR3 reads TGTGCCAGCAGCTTAGGACAGGGTGGGAATGAAAAACTGTTTTTT. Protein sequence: CASSLGQGGNEKLFF.

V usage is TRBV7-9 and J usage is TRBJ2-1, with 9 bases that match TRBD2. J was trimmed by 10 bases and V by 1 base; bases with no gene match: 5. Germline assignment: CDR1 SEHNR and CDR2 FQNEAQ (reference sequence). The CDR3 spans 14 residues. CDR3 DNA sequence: TGTGCCAGCAGCTTAGGACCCCTAGCGGGGGAGCAGTTCTTC. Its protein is CASSLGPLAGEQFF.

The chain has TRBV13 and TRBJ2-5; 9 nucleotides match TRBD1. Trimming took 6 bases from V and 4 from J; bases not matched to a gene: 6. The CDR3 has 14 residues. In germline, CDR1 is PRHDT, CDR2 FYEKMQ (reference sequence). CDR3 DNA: TGTGCCAGCAGTTGGAACAGGGGGCTAGAGACCCAGTACTTC. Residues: CASSWNRGLETQYF.

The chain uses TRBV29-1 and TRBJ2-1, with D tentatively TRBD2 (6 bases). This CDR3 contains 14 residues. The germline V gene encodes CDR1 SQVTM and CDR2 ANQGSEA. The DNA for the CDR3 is TGCCCCAGAAAGCGGGCGGACTCCTACAATGAGCAGTTCTTC. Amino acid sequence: CPRKRADSYNEQFF.

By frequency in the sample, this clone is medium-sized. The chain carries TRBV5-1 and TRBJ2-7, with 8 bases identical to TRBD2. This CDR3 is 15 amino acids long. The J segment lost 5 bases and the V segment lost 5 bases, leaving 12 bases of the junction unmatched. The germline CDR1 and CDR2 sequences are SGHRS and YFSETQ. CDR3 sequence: CASRDPGLGIDEQYF. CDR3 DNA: TGCGCCAGCAGAGACCCGGGACTAGGAATAGACGAGCAGTACTTC.

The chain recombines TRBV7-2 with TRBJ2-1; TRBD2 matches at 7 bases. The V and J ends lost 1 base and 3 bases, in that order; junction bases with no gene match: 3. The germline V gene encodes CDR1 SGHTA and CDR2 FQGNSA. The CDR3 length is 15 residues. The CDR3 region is CASSLVGGNYNEQFF. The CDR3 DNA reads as TGTGCCAGCAGCTTAGTGGGAGGGAACTACAATGAGCAGTTCTTC.

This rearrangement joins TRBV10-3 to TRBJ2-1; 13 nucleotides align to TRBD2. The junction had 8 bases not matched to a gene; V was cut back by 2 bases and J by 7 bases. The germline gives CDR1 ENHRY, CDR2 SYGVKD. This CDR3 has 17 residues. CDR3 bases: TGTGCCATCAGTGAGCGAAAGACTAGCGGGAGGATGAATGAGCAGTTCTTC. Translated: CAISERKTSGRMNEQFF.

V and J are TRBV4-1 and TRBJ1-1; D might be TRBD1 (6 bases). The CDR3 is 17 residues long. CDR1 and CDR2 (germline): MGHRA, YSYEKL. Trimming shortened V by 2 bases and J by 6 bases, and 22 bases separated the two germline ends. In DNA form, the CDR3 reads TGCGCCAGCAGCCAAACGTACAGGGAAGGGGGAAGGGCTGAAGCTTTCTTT. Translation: CASSQTYREGGRAEAFF.

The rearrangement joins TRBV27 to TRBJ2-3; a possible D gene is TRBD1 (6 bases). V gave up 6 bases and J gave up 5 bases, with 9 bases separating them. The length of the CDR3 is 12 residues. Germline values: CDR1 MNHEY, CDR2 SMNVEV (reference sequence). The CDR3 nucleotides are TGTGCCAGCAGCTCCAGGGGAGATACGCAGTATTTT. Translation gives CASSSRGDTQYF.

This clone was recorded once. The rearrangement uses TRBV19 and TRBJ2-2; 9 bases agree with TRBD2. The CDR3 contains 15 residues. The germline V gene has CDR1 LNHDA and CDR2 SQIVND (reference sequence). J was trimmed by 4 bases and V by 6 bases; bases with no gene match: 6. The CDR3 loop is CASRALAGPTGELFF. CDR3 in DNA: TGTGCCAGTAGAGCCCTAGCGGGACCCACCGGGGAGCTGTTTTTT.

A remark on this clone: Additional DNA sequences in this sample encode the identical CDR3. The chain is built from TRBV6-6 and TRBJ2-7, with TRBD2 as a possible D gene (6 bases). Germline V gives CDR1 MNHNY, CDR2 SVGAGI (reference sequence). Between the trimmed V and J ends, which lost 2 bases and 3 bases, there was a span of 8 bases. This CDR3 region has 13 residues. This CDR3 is CASSYRGSYEQYF. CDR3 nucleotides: TGTGCCAGCAGTTACCGGGGGAGCTACGAGCAGTACTTC.

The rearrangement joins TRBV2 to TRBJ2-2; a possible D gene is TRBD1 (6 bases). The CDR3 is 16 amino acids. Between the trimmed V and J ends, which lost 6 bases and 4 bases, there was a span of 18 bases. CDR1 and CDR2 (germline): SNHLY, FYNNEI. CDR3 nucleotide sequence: TGTGCCAGCAGGGGGGATGCAGGGGTGGCCACCGGGGAGCTGTTTTTT. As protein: CASRGDAGVATGELFF.

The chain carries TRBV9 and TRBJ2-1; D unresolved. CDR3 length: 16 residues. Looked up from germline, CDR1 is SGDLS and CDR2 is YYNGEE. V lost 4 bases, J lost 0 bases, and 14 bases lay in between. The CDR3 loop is CASSPQSRGSYNEQFF. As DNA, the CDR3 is TGTGCCAGCAGCCCCCAATCAAGAGGCTCCTACAATGAGCAGTTCTTC. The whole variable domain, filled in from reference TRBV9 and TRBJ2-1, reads DSGVTQTPKHLITATGQRVTLRCSPRSGDLSVYWYQQSLDQGLQFLIQYYNGEERAKGNILERFSAQQFPDLHSELNLSSLELGDSALYFCASSPQSRGSYNEQFFGPGTRLTVL.

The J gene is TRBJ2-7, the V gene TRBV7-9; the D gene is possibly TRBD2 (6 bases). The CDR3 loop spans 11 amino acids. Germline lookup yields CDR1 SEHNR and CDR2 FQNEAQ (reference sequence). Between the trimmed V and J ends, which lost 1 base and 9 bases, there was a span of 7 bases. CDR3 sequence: CASSLGGVQYF. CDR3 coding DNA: TGTGCCAGCAGCTTAGGGGGGGTGCAGTACTTC.

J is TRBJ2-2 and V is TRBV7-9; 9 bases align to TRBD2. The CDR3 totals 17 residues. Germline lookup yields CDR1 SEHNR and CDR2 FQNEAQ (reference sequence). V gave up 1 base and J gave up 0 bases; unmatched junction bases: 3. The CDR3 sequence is CASSLGAGGANTGELFF. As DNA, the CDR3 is TGTGCCAGCAGCTTAGGAGCGGGAGGCGCGAACACCGGGGAGCTGTTTTTT.